The entry below gives a single T cell receptor (beta chain) sequence along with its context. Its antigen remains unknown. These data are taken from a study of T cell responses to AZD1222 COVID-19 vaccine. Study-level findings and limits: Along spike, vaccine-associated CD4 TCRs were found throughout, with dominance at 160-218 and 743-854. Rises in breadth and depth of Spike-specific TCRs came after two AZD1222 doses. Recipients of AZD1222 seropositive at baseline numbered only 6 or 7.

Germline-derived CDR1 and CDR2 are SGHRS and YFSETQ. Germline trimming cut 5 bases from V and 4 bases from J; bases unmatched to any gene: 7. The CDR3 contains 15 residues. Clones were sequenced by immunoSEQ multiplex PCR, and TCRdb holds only the in-frame ones, with some missing. This table has about 260,000 clones, roughly 93% appearing once. The sequenced sample was peripheral blood, obtained on day 0 of AZD1222 vaccination. The sequence derives from an adult in good health. This chain joins TRBV5-1 and TRBJ2-1, with TRBD2 identical over 9 bases. The CDR3 reads CASSGAGGLYNEQFF. CDR3 coding DNA: TGCGCCAGCAGTGGTGCGGGGGGGCTTTACAATGAGCAGTTCTTC.